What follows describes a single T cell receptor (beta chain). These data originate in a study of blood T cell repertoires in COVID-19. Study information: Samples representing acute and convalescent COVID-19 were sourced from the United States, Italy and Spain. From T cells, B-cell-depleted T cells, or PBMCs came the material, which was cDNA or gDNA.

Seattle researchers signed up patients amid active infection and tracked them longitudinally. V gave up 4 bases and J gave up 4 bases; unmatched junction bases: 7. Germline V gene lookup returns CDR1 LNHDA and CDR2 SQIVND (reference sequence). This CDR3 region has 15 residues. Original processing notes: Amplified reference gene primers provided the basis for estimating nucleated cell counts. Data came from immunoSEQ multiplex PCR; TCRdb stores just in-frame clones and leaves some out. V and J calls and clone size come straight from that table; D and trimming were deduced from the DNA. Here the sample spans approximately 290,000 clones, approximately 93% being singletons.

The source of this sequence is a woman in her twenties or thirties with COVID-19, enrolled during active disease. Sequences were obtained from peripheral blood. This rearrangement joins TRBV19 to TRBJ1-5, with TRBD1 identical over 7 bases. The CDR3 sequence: CASSTKDRQNQPQHF. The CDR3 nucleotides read TGTGCCAGTAGTACCAAGGACAGGCAAAATCAGCCCCAGCATTTT.